This record covers a single T cell receptor beta chain. The sample has other DNA sequences that encode this CDR3 too. The data originate from a study of blood T cell repertoires in COVID-19. Germline V gives CDR1 SGHRS, CDR2 YFSETQ. V lost 0 bases to trimming and J lost 7 bases, with 8 bases between them. The CDR3 covers 13 residues. Original methodology: Reference gene primers were amplified, and this amplification served to estimate nucleated cell counts. TCRdb's copy holds only in-frame clones and misses some; the assay was immunoSEQ multiplex PCR. V and J calls and clone size are copied from that table; D and trimming were computed from the DNA. Of approximately 240,000 clones in the sample, about 80% were seen once.

V usage is TRBV5-1 and J usage is TRBJ2-1; possibly TRBD1 for D (5 bases). Sample: peripheral blood. The sequence came from a woman at least 80 years old with active or convalescent COVID-19. DNA for the CDR3: TGCGCCAGCAGCTTGGGATCAGGGAATGAGCAGTTCTTC. Translating gives CASSLGSGNEQFF.